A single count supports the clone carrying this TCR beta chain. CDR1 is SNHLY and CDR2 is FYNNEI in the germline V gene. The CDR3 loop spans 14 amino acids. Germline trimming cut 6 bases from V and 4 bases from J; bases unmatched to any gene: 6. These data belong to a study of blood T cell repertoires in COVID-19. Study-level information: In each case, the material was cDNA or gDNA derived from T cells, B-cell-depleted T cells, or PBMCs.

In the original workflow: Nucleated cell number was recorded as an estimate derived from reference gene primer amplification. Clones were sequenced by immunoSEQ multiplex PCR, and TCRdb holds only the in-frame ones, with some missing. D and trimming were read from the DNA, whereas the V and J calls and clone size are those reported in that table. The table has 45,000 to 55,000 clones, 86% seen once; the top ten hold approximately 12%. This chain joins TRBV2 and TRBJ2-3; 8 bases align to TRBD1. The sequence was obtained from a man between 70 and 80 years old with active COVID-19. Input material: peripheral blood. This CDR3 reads CASSADRVADTQYF. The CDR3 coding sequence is TGTGCCAGCAGCGCGGACAGGGTAGCAGATACGCAGTATTTT.